The entry below describes one T cell receptor (beta chain). Its antigen is undetermined. Deletions cut 5 bases from V and 0 bases from J, with 5 bases between. Germline V CDR1 and CDR2: SNHLY, FYNNEI. This CDR3 comprises 13 residues. These data come from a study of cytomegalovirus exposure and HLA in healthy donors. Study-level points and caveats: The study labeled around 160 TCR beta chains cytomegalovirus-associated.

Data came from immunoSEQ multiplex PCR; TCRdb stores just in-frame clones and leaves some out. The profile covers some 75,000 clones, with roughly 95% appearing a single time and approximately 1.3% taken by the ten largest. This receptor was obtained from a woman aged 18-30 years in good health and CMV-seronegative. This chain connects TRBV2 to TRBJ1-5; D ambiguous. The sequenced sample was PBMCs. CDR3 bases: TGTGCCAGCAGTATAGTTAGCAATCAGCCCCAGCATTTT. Amino acid sequence: CASSIVSNQPQHF. The full variable domain, in which reference TRBV2 and TRBJ1-5 provide the parts outside the CDR3, is EPEVTQTPSHQVTQMGQEVILRCVPISNHLYFYWYRQILGQKVEFLVSFYNNEISEKSEIFDDQFSVERPDGSNFTLKIRSTKLEDSAMYFCASSIVSNQPQHFGDGTRLSIL.